Each of the 27 T cell receptor beta chains below was sequenced from the same sample in a study of blood T cell repertoires in COVID-19. Sequencing was performed with immunoSEQ multiplex PCR; in TCRdb, only in-frame clones are kept and a portion is missing. The sample gives some 97,000 clones, more than 85% of which show up once; approximately 2% is in the top ten. Sequenced sample: peripheral blood. These receptors originate from a man aged 45-65 years with active COVID-19.

The chain couples TRBV25-1 to TRBJ1-2; 7 bases are shared with TRBD1. The germline CDR1 and CDR2 sequences are MGHDK and SYGVNS. The CDR3 runs to 16 residues. V lost 1 base, J lost 0 bases, and 5 bases stayed unmatched. The CDR3 protein is CASSEFVGGSNYGYTF. Here the CDR3 DNA reads TGTGCCAGCAGTGAATTTGTAGGGGGCTCTAACTATGGCTACACCTTC.

This rearrangement joins TRBV6-5 to TRBJ1-2; D remains ambiguous. V was cut by 6 bases and J by 8 bases, with 10 bases left in between. The CDR3 is made up of 11 amino acids. Germline loops: CDR1 MNHEY, CDR2 SVGAGI. The CDR3 loop is CASSGVGGYTF. CDR3 in DNA: TGTGCCAGCAGCGGGGTAGGGGGCTACACCTTC.

The V call is TRBV5-1, the J call TRBJ2-3, with D possibly being TRBD2 (5 bases). This CDR3 comprises 14 residues. The germline V and J ends were trimmed by 0 bases and 2 bases, with 7 bases remaining between them. Germline CDR1 is SGHRS and CDR2 is YFSETQ. The CDR3 DNA reads as TGCGCCAGCAGCTTGGTCCGGGACACAGATACGCAGTATTTT. This sequence encodes CASSLVRDTDTQYF.

The CDR3 DNA sequence: TGTGCCAGCAGCCAAGATTTAGCGGGAGCGGCTGAGCAGTTCTTC. It specifies CASSQDLAGAAEQFF. The J gene is TRBJ2-1, the V gene TRBV4-2, with 9 bases that match TRBD2. With 0 bases clipped from V and 9 bases from J, the junction kept 6 bases outside the gene matches. This CDR3 is built from 15 residues. The germline V gene has CDR1 LGHNA and CDR2 YNFKEQ.

J is TRBJ2-7 and V is TRBV12-3 or TRBV12-4; tentative D call: TRBD1 (6 bases). V shed 4 bases and J shed 4 bases, with 11 bases lying between them. The CDR3 is 13 residues long. The CDR3, as DNA: TGTGCCAGCAGTTCCGGGGACATTTACGAGCAGTACTTC. As protein: CASSSGDIYEQYF.

The V call is TRBV2, the J call TRBJ2-1, with 8 bases that match TRBD2. The germline V gene encodes CDR1 SNHLY and CDR2 FYNNEI. J lost 7 bases, V lost 8 bases, and 10 bases had no gene match. This CDR3 region has 14 residues. As DNA, the CDR3 is TGTGCCAGCGACCCGAGACTAGCGTTGAATGAGCAGTTCTTC. Translated: CASDPRLALNEQFF. The full variable domain, in which reference TRBV2 and TRBJ2-1 provide the parts outside the CDR3, is EPEVTQTPSHQVTQMGQEVILRCVPISNHLYFYWYRQILGQKVEFLVSFYNNEISEKSEIFDDQFSVERPDGSNFTLKIRSTKLEDSAMYFCASDPRLALNEQFFGPGTRLTVL.

This clone came up once. The rearrangement uses TRBV9 and TRBJ2-3; TRBD2 matches 9 bases. The CDR3 spans 16 residues. The junction had 10 bases not matched to a gene; V was cut back by 4 bases and J by 4 bases. Germline loops: CDR1 SGDLS, CDR2 YYNGEE. The DNA for the CDR3 is TGTGCCAGCAGCCCTCCCCGTGGCGGGGGGGCAGATACGCAGTATTTT. It codes for CASSPPRGGGADTQYF.

The chain employs TRBV6-5 and TRBJ1-6; D is possibly TRBD1 (5 bases). Per germline, CDR1 MNHEY and CDR2 SVGAGI. The CDR3 has 14 residues. Trimming pared 5 bases from V and 7 bases from J, leaving 12 bases between. Here the CDR3 DNA reads TGTGCCAGCAGTATGGGACTGCAGAATTCACCCCTCCACTTT. Protein product: CASSMGLQNSPLHF.

J is TRBJ2-2 and V is TRBV24-1, with TRBD2 as a possible D gene (5 bases). In germline, CDR1 is KGHDR, CDR2 SFDVKD. Trimming pared 2 bases from V and 8 bases from J, leaving 11 bases between. CDR3 size: 14 residues. The CDR3 loop reads CATSDSVASGELFF. The CDR3 nucleotides are TGTGCCACCAGTGATTCAGTAGCGTCGGGGGAGCTGTTTTTT.

The CDR3 nucleotides read TGTGCCAGCAATCCCGGGCGGGCCTCTGGGGCCAACGTCCTGACTTTC. As protein: CASNPGRASGANVLTF. The chain recombines TRBV6-6 with TRBJ2-6, with a possible D match to TRBD2 (5 bases). Looked up from germline, CDR1 is MNHNY and CDR2 is SVGAGI (reference sequence). Deletions cut 7 bases from V and 0 bases from J, with 13 bases between. The CDR3 runs to 16 residues.

This chain connects TRBV29-1 to TRBJ1-1; 7 bases map to TRBD1. Germline CDR1 and CDR2: SQVTM and ANQGSEA. V shed 3 bases and J 5 bases; nucleotides not matched to a gene: 9. The length of the CDR3 is 14 residues. The chain's CDR3 is CSVDTKGAKTEAFF. CDR3 DNA: TGCAGCGTTGATACTAAGGGGGCGAAGACTGAAGCTTTCTTT.

The CDR3 DNA is TGCGCCAGCCTGTCCGCGAGGGACACCGGGGAGCTGTTTTTT. It codes for CASLSARDTGELFF. This chain connects TRBV5-1 to TRBJ2-2; D perhaps matches TRBD2 (5 bases). This CDR3 is built from 14 residues. Trimming pared 7 bases from V and 3 bases from J, leaving 13 bases between. Per germline, CDR1 SGHRS and CDR2 YFSETQ.

This clone was seen only a few times. The chain carries TRBV10-3 and TRBJ2-3; 8 bases are a match to TRBD2. Germline V gene lookup returns CDR1 ENHRY and CDR2 SYGVKD. V was pared by 4 bases and J by 0 bases, with 12 bases of the junction left unmatched. The CDR3 has 18 residues. CDR3 residues: CAISASSGIISSTDTQYF. The CDR3 DNA is TGTGCCATCAGTGCTAGTAGCGGGATCATCTCTAGCACAGATACGCAGTATTTT.

This rearrangement joins TRBV18 to TRBJ2-1, with 8 positions matching TRBD2. Germline V gene data show CDR1 as KGHSH and CDR2 as LQKENI. The ends lost 1 base at V and 5 bases at J; junction bases unmatched: 1. This CDR3 comprises 14 residues. CDR3 DNA: TGTGCCAGCTCACCACAGCGGGGGCACAATGAGCAGTTCTTC. Amino acids: CASSPQRGHNEQFF.

CDR3 residues: CASSQGQYEAFF. DNA for the CDR3: TGTGCCAGCAGCCAAGGACAGTATGAAGCTTTCTTT. This chain connects TRBV28 to TRBJ1-1, with a possible D match to TRBD1 (6 bases). CDR1 and CDR2 from the germline V gene are MDHEN and SYDVKM. V lost 6 bases and J lost 7, with 12 bases in between. This CDR3 has 12 amino acids.

The rearrangement uses TRBV9 and TRBJ2-1; the match to TRBD1 covers 8 bases. This CDR3 is 18 amino acids long. The germline V gene has CDR1 SGDLS and CDR2 YYNGEE. V was pared by 0 bases and J by 1 base, with 9 bases of the junction left unmatched. CDR3 in amino acids: CASSVGGSGGTSYNEQFF. Written as DNA, the CDR3 is TGTGCCAGCAGCGTAGGGGGATCAGGGGGCACGTCCTACAATGAGCAGTTCTTC.

The chain uses TRBV27 and TRBJ1-3, with 9 bases matching TRBD1. In germline, CDR1 is MNHEY, CDR2 SMNVEV (reference sequence). The CDR3 extends over 16 amino acids. V trimming: 10 bases; J trimming: 4 bases; junction bases outside the gene matches: 14. The CDR3 region is CAKSFKQGARGNTIYF. The CDR3 DNA reads TGTGCCAAATCCTTTAAACAGGGGGCGAGAGGAAACACCATATATTTT.

V gene TRBV7-7 combines with J gene TRBJ2-1; TRBD2 matches at 8 bases. The CDR3 covers 15 residues. Germline CDR1 reads SSHAT; CDR2 reads FNYEAQ (reference sequence). Losses at the gene ends were 1 base for V and 3 bases for J; bases not matched to a gene: 2. CDR3 in DNA: TGTGCCAGCAGCTTAGTAGCGGGACTCTACAATGAGCAGTTCTTC. Amino acids: CASSLVAGLYNEQFF.

This rearrangement joins TRBV20-1 to TRBJ1-2; no clear D. The CDR3 has 11 residues. Trimming shortened V by 3 bases and J by 8 bases, and 10 bases separated the two germline ends. Germline CDR1 and CDR2: DFQATT and SNEGSKA (reference sequence). CDR3 sequence (DNA): TGCAGTGCTAGTACCGGGGAGGGCTACACCTTC. It encodes CSASTGEGYTF.

This rearrangement joins TRBV4-1 to TRBJ2-2; 9 nucleotides match TRBD1. Germline CDR1 MGHRA, CDR2 YSYEKL. The CDR3 covers 17 residues. After removal of 0 bases from V and 6 bases from J, the junction contained 8 bases not matched to a gene. The CDR3 spells CASSQDTGTGISGELFF. For the CDR3, the DNA is TGCGCCAGCAGCCAAGATACCGGGACAGGGATATCCGGGGAGCTGTTTTTT.

This rearrangement joins TRBV7-9 to TRBJ2-3, with no clear D. The germline V gene has CDR1 SEHNR and CDR2 FQNEAQ (reference sequence). Trimming removed 2 bases at V and 0 bases at J, with 12 bases between. This CDR3 is built from 16 residues. CDR3 loop: CASSLLDWASTDTQYF. The CDR3 DNA follows: TGTGCCAGCAGCTTATTAGATTGGGCTAGCACAGATACGCAGTATTTT.

V gene TRBV2 combines with J gene TRBJ2-5; 11 positions agree with TRBD2. The CDR3 runs 18 residues. After removal of 1 base from V and 2 bases from J, the junction contained 9 bases not matched to a gene. CDR1 is SNHLY, CDR2 FYNNEI, per germline. The CDR3, as DNA: TGTGCCAGCAGTGAAGGGGCGCTAGCGGGGGGCATACAAGAGACCCAGTACTTC. It yields the protein CASSEGALAGGIQETQYF.

V and J are TRBV11-2 and TRBJ1-6, with 7 bases identical to TRBD1. The CDR3 spans 13 residues. Germline CDR1 and CDR2: SGHAT and FQNNGV. V shed 5 bases and J 14 bases; nucleotides not matched to a gene: 9. The CDR3 protein is CASSPARTGSLHF. DNA of the CDR3: TGTGCCAGCAGCCCAGCCCGGACAGGCTCCCTCCACTTT.

This clone was observed a single time. This chain links TRBV11-3 with TRBJ2-3; no definite D call. The length of the CDR3 is 12 residues. Germline V CDR1 and CDR2: SGHNT, YENEEA. V gave up 5 bases and J gave up 8 bases, with 11 bases separating them. CDR3 coding DNA: TGTGCCAGCAGCCAAGTAGATGCTACGCAGTATTTT. It yields the protein CASSQVDATQYF.

The chain links TRBV2 to TRBJ1-1; no definite D call. Germline-derived CDR1 and CDR2 are SNHLY and FYNNEI. The CDR3 covers 15 residues. Trimming shortened V by 6 bases and J by 0 bases, and 14 bases separated the two germline ends. CDR3 region: CASRESRHMNTEAFF. CDR3 DNA sequence: TGTGCCAGCAGAGAAAGCAGACACATGAACACTGAAGCTTTCTTT.

V usage is TRBV18 and J usage is TRBJ1-6; possible D gene TRBD1, 6 bases. In germline, CDR1 is KGHSH, CDR2 LQKENI. This CDR3 spans 16 amino acids. Trimming stripped 3 bases from V and 6 bases from J, with 15 bases between. CDR3 loop: CASSPDSPRSNSPLHF. The CDR3 DNA reads as TGTGCCAGCTCACCGGACAGCCCAAGGAGTAATTCACCCCTCCACTTT.

The sample holds a few counts of this clone. This chain connects TRBV7-9 to TRBJ2-2, with a possible D match to TRBD2 (6 bases). Germline CDR1 reads SEHNR; CDR2 reads FQNEAQ (reference sequence). V was shortened by 2 bases and J by 3 bases, with 10 bases between the two germline ends. The CDR3 runs 15 residues. CDR3 sequence reads: CASSLSGVYTGELFF. The CDR3 DNA is TGTGCCAGCAGCTTATCGGGGGTCTACACCGGGGAGCTGTTTTTT.